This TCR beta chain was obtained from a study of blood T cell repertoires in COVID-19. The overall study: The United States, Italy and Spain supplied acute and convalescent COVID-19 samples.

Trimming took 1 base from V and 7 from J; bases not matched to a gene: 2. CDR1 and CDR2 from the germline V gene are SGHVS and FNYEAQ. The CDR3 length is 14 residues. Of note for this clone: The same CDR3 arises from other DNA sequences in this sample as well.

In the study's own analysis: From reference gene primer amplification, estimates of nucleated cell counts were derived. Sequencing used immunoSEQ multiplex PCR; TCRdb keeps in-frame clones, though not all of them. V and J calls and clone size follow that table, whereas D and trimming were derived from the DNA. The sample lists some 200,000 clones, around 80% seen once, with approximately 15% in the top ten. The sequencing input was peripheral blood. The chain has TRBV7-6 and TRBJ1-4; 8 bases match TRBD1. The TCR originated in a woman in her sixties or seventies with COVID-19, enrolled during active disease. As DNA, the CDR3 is TGTGCCAGCAGCTTAGGAACAGGGGGTGAAAAACTGTTTTTT. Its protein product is CASSLGTGGEKLFF.